This T cell receptor beta chain comes out of a study of shared clonotypes between healthy human individuals. Trimming took 0 bases from V and 1 from J, leaving 9 bases between them. In germline, CDR1 is SGHRS, CDR2 YFSETQ. This CDR3 contains 15 residues. Assay used: immunoSEQ multiplex PCR; TCRdb lists only in-frame clones, some missing. The data contain over a million clones, approximately 97% of them seen just once; the ten biggest clones take up roughly 1.2%. Sequencing used naive CD4+ T cells sorted from blood. Indicated subset: CD45RA+ positively selected. The chain is built from TRBV5-1 and TRBJ2-3; D gene unclear. The source is a young man in good health. This CDR3 reads CASSLVLRGTDTQYF. The CDR3 nucleotides read TGCGCCAGCAGCTTGGTCCTCCGGGGCACAGATACGCAGTATTTT.